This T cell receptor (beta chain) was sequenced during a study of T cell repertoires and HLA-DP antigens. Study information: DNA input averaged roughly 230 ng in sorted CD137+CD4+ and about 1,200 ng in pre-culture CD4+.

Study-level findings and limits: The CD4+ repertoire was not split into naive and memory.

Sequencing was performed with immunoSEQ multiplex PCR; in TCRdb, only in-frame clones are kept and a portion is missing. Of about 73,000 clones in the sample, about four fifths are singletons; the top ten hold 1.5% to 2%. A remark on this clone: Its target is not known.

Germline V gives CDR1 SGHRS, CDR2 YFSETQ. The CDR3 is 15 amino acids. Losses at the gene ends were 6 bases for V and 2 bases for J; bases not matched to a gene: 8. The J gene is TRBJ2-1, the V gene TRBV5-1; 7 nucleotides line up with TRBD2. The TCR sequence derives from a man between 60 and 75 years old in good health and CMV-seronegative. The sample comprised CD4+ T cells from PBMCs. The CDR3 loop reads CASTLEAGTYNEQFF. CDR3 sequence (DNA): TGCGCCAGCACCCTAGAAGCGGGGACCTACAATGAGCAGTTCTTC.